These 10 T cell receptor beta chains originate from one sample sequenced in a study of T-cell reconstitution after alpha-beta-depleted transplantation in children. For TCRbeta, the library was prepared with unique molecular identifiers. TCRdb re-derived calls from the PCR reads in MiXCR, one entry per CDR3 protein. The sample yields 500,000 or so distinct CDR3 sequences, about 33% seen once. The specimen was PBMCs from the stem cell graft donor, collected from the stem cell graft. The source of these receptors is a human donor who donated a stem cell graft to a child with aplastic anemia.

The table lists this clonotype with a few counts. This chain joins TRBV20-1 and TRBJ2-1, with 7 bases fitting TRBD1. CDR3 length equals 14 residues. V trimming: 6 bases; J trimming: 4 bases; junction bases outside the gene matches: 9. Germline V gene lookup returns CDR1 DFQATT and CDR2 SNEGSKA (reference sequence). CDR3 protein: CSALPGQRYNEQFF. DNA for the CDR3: TGCAGTGCCCTCCCGGGACAGAGATACAATGAGCAGTTCTTC.

The CDR3 sequence: CASSLGGTSWPAGETQYF. The CDR3 DNA reads as TGTGCCAGCAGCTTAGGCGGGACTAGCTGGCCCGCAGGGGAGACCCAGTACTTC. This chain joins TRBV11-3 and TRBJ2-5, with 9 positions matching TRBD2. The CDR3 loop spans 18 amino acids. Looked up from germline, CDR1 is SGHNT and CDR2 is YENEEA. The V gene end was trimmed by 1 base and the J gene end by 5 bases; junction bases not matched to a gene: 14.

This clonotype was seen more than once but under ten times. The chain links TRBV7-2 to TRBJ2-1; D is undetermined. V was pared by 1 base and J by 6 bases, with 7 bases between. The CDR3 contains 13 residues. Germline V lookup: CDR1 SGHTA, CDR2 FQGNSA. DNA of the CDR3: TGTGCCAGCAGCTTAGTCGCCTTCAATGAGCAGTTCTTC. Translating gives CASSLVAFNEQFF.

The J gene is TRBJ2-7, the V gene TRBV10-2; no clear D. CDR1 is WSHSY and CDR2 is SAAADI in the germline V gene. V was shortened by 6 bases and J by 1 base, with 7 bases between the two germline ends. This CDR3 spans 12 amino acids. The CDR3 here is CASSPNSYEQYV. The CDR3 DNA reads TGCGCCAGCAGCCCCAATTCCTACGAGCAGTACGTC.

The V call is TRBV27, the J call TRBJ2-1; 13 nucleotides agree with TRBD2. The germline V gene has CDR1 MNHEY and CDR2 SMNVEV (reference sequence). CDR3 size: 17 residues. With V trimmed by 8 bases and J by 9 bases, 16 bases remained unmatched. CDR3 coding DNA: TGTGCCAGCGAAAGACTAGCGGGAGGTCTAGGGTTTGGTGAGCAGTTCTTC. Translated: CASERLAGGLGFGEQFF.

The table lists this clonotype with many counts. This sequence joins TRBV12-3 or TRBV12-4 and TRBJ1-1, with D possibly being TRBD1 (6 bases). The CDR3 extends over 16 amino acids. Trimming cost V 7 bases and J 5 bases, with 23 bases left between them. The CDR3 DNA sequence: TGTGCCAGCATCCTATCCATCCTCGGGGGCGGGACTGAAGCTTTCTTT. Protein sequence: CASILSILGGGTEAFF.

The genes are TRBV5-1 and TRBJ2-3, with D unresolved. V gave up 1 base and J gave up 1 base, with 7 bases separating them. There are 14 residues in the CDR3. CDR1 SGHRS and CDR2 YFSETQ come from the germline V gene. The CDR3 bases are TGCGCCAGCAGCTTGTCCTCTGGCACAGATACGCAGTATTTT. Translated, it gives CASSLSSGTDTQYF.

The genes are TRBV7-2 and TRBJ2-1; 9 positions agree with TRBD1. Germline CDR1 reads SGHTA; CDR2 reads FQGNSA. The CDR3 totals 15 residues. After removal of 5 bases from V and 6 bases from J, the junction contained 8 bases not matched to a gene. The CDR3 region has the DNA TGTGCCAGCAGCAGGGGACAGGGTACGTCCAATGAGCAGTTCTTC. This encodes CASSRGQGTSNEQFF.

The rearrangement joins TRBV20-1 to TRBJ2-3; 11 bases align to TRBD2. V was clipped by 0 bases and J by 9 bases; unmatched bases: 5. Germline V CDR1 and CDR2: DFQATT, SNEGSKA (reference sequence). The CDR3 loop spans 14 amino acids. This chain's CDR3 is CSARDSTSGRTQYF. DNA for the CDR3: TGCAGTGCTAGAGATAGTACTAGCGGGAGAACGCAGTATTTT.

In its sample, this clonotype was seen a few times. The chain has TRBV7-2 and TRBJ2-7; D is perhaps TRBD2 (6 bases). There are 16 residues in the CDR3. Trimming cost V 4 bases and J 0 bases, with 16 bases left between them. Germline assignment: CDR1 SGHTA and CDR2 FQGNSA. As DNA, the CDR3 is TGTGCCAGCAGCTCAATAGCGGAGAGCAACTCCTACGAGCAGTACTTC. This sequence encodes CASSSIAESNSYEQYF.